These T cell receptor beta chains were read from a single sample in a study of T cell repertoires in cytomegalovirus infection. Their recognized antigens are unknown. From the reads, TCRdb called clonotypes with MiXCR, one entry per CDR3 protein. The sample shows 150,000 or so distinct CDR3 sequences, around 30% of them seen only once. Sequenced material: CD8+ T cells from cultured PBMCs, taken from culture after CMV antigen stimulation. These receptors were obtained from a human donor in good health (CMV status not recorded). Some clones in this sample may be carry-over from other donors' samples. Both conserved end residues are part of each CDR3. The D gene is left open where the match is weak. The size field is filled for only some rows; it gives once, few, many or a size class.

V	size	J	D	CDR3	DNA
TRBV28	.	TRBJ2-3	.	CASSLLGVFPSTDTQYF	TGTGCCAGCAGTTTATTGGGGGTCTTCCCCAGCACAGATACGCAGTATTTT
TRBV5-6	few	TRBJ1-5	.	CASSLGVNQPQHF	TGTGCCAGCAGCTTGGGGGTTAATCAGCCCCAGCATTTT
TRBV28	.	TRBJ1-1	.	CASSLTDNTEAFF	TGTGCCAGCAGTTTGACGGATAACACTGAAGCTTTCTTT
TRBV28	few	TRBJ1-5	.	CASRQTGYSNQPQHF	TGTGCCAGCAGGCAAACAGGGTATAGCAATCAGCCCCAGCATTTT
TRBV6-6	.	TRBJ1-3	.	CASSWENTIYF	TGTGCCAGCAGTTGGGAAAACACCATATATTTT
TRBV7-2	many	TRBJ2-1	.	CASSLGERGGWYNEQFF	TGTGCCAGCAGCTTGGGTGAGAGGGGGGGCTGGTACAATGAGCAGTTCTTC
TRBV12-3/TRBV12-4	.	TRBJ2-7	TRBD2	CASSWTSGNYEQYF	TGTGCCAGCAGTTGGACTAGCGGGAACTACGAGCAGTACTTC
TRBV7-9	.	TRBJ2-7	.	CASSFPDPVGRPEQYF	TGTGCCAGCAGCTTTCCCGATCCGGTGGGGCGCCCCGAGCAGTACTTC
TRBV7-6	.	TRBJ1-2	TRBD1	CASSFGQAYGYTF	TGTGCCAGCAGCTTCGGACAGGCCTATGGCTACACCTTC
TRBV27	.	TRBJ2-1	.	CAAGKDEQFF	TGTGCGGCAGGTAAAGATGAGCAGTTCTTC
TRBV6-5	.	TRBJ2-1	TRBD1	CASSYSEGATEQFF	TGTGCCAGCAGTTACTCAGAGGGGGCGACTGAGCAGTTCTTC
TRBV4-1	.	TRBJ1-1	TRBD1	CASSRGQGTTEAFF	TGCGCCAGCAGCCGAGGACAGGGAACCACTGAAGCTTTCTTT
TRBV6-1	few	TRBJ2-1	TRBD2	CASSRLAGGPNEQFF	TGTGCCAGCAGTCGACTAGCGGGGGGGCCAAATGAGCAGTTCTTC
TRBV7-9	.	TRBJ1-5	.	CASSLETANLNQPQHF	TGTGCCAGCAGCTTAGAAACAGCAAACCTCAATCAGCCCCAGCATTTT
TRBV12-3/TRBV12-4	.	TRBJ2-3	TRBD1	CASSAGTAKGEDTQYF	TGTGCCAGCAGCGCAGGGACAGCCAAAGGTGAAGATACGCAGTATTTT
TRBV7-9	.	TRBJ2-7	TRBD2	CASSPPAAGNHEQYF	TGTGCCAGCAGCCCCCCGGCAGCGGGGAACCACGAGCAGTACTTC
TRBV9	few	TRBJ2-5	.	CASSVAGQQETQYF	TGTGCCAGCAGCGTAGCTGGACAACAAGAGACCCAGTACTTC
TRBV7-6	.	TRBJ2-1	TRBD2	CASAGGVSWSEQFF	TGTGCCAGCGCCGGGGGGGTTAGTTGGTCGGAGCAGTTCTTC
TRBV14	.	TRBJ1-5	.	CASSLYTRDPKQPQHF	TGTGCCAGCAGCCTATATACCCGGGATCCGAAGCAGCCCCAGCATTTT
TRBV25-1	few	TRBJ1-2	.	CASRADYGYTF	TGTGCCTCTAGGGCAGACTATGGCTACACCTTC
TRBV7-6	.	TRBJ2-7	.	CASSPTNSYEQYF	TGTGCCAGCAGTCCAACGAACTCCTACGAGCAGTACTTC
TRBV19	.	TRBJ2-3	TRBD1	CASSIPTDRGRTDTQYF	TGTGCCAGTAGTATACCCACCGACAGGGGGCGGACAGATACGCAGTATTTT
TRBV7-2	.	TRBJ2-4	.	CASSLRAWGAKNIQYF	TGTGCCAGCAGCTTACGGGCGTGGGGGGCCAAAAACATTCAGTACTTC
TRBV27	few	TRBJ1-1	.	CASSYTVNTEAFF	TGTGCCAGCAGTTACACAGTGAACACTGAAGCTTTCTTT
TRBV18	few	TRBJ2-3	.	CASSPVEQAFDTQYF	TGTGCCAGCTCACCAGTTGAACAGGCCTTTGATACGCAGTATTTT
TRBV27	.	TRBJ2-5	.	CATITGETQYF	TGTGCCACCATAACTGGGGAGACCCAGTACTTC
TRBV6-5	.	TRBJ1-4	.	CASSPGTLGEKLFF	TGTGCCAGCAGTCCCGGGACATTGGGGGAAAAACTGTTTTTT
TRBV7-6	many	TRBJ2-7	TRBD1	CASSLGQGTNEQYF	TGTGCCAGCAGCCTGGGACAGGGGACGAACGAGCAGTACTTC
TRBV7-4	few	TRBJ1-2	.	CASSFPGGGYTF	TGTGCCAGCAGCTTCCCGGGGGGGGGCTACACCTTC
TRBV7-3	few	TRBJ2-1	TRBD1	CASSTPGTGDNEQFF	TGTGCCAGCAGCACGCCCGGGACAGGAGACAATGAGCAGTTCTTC
TRBV7-9	.	TRBJ1-1	.	CASSVGTVRGKLAFF	TGTGCCAGCAGCGTTGGTACTGTTAGGGGTAAATTAGCTTTCTTT
TRBV27	.	TRBJ1-2	TRBD1	CASSKQGNYGYTF	TGTGCCAGCAGCAAACAGGGGAACTATGGCTACACCTTC
TRBV7-9	.	TRBJ2-5	.	CASRDTPFQETQYF	TGTGCCAGCCGGGACACCCCCTTCCAAGAGACCCAGTACTTC
TRBV20-1	.	TRBJ1-6	.	CSARQEDSPLHF	TGCAGTGCCCGGCAGGAGGACTCACCCCTCCACTTT
TRBV12-3/TRBV12-4	few	TRBJ2-5	.	CASSFARAPGETQYF	TGTGCCAGCAGTTTTGCCAGGGCCCCAGGGGAGACCCAGTACTTC
TRBV10-3	many	TRBJ1-1	.	CAISDSQNTEAFF	TGTGCCATCAGTGATAGCCAGAACACTGAAGCTTTCTTT
TRBV7-8	few	TRBJ1-1	.	CASSSGPLVTEAFF	TGTGCCAGCAGCTCAGGGCCCTTGGTCACTGAAGCTTTCTTT
TRBV27	few	TRBJ2-1	.	CASSLSGEPYNEQFF	TGTGCCAGCAGTTTATCCGGGGAGCCCTACAATGAGCAGTTCTTC
TRBV6-6	few	TRBJ1-1	.	CASSWQGMFTEAFF	TGTGCCAGCAGTTGGCAGGGCATGTTCACTGAAGCTTTCTTT
TRBV6-2/TRBV6-3	.	TRBJ1-5	.	CASSYGHGGNQPQHF	TGTGCCAGCAGTTACGGGCACGGCGGCAATCAGCCCCAGCATTTT
TRBV7-6	.	TRBJ2-1	.	CASSLIGEQFF	TGTGCCAGCAGCTTAATTGGTGAGCAGTTCTTC